This T cell receptor (beta chain) was recovered during a study of T cells expressing NK-cell markers (dated by TCRdb to between 2020 and 2021). With regard to the full study: TCR beta-chain repertoires were profiled in sorted CD3+CD56+NKG2C+, CD3+CD56+NKG2C- and CD3+CD56-NKG2C+ T-cell subsets from about 8 donors. Libraries were sequenced as 2 x 150 bp reads on Illumina HiSeq 2000/2500, MiSeq or NextSeq. Among the eight sequenced donors, seven were HCMV-seropositive and one was HCMV-seronegative. All eight donors whose samples were sequenced were randomly selected healthy volunteers, three of them men and five women.

HCMV serostatus was determined by detecting HCMV-specific IgG in serum with a commercial ELISA kit. Ficoll density gradient centrifugation was used to isolate peripheral blood mononuclear cells from blood. The reads were generated on an Illumina HiSeq 2000. 5'RACE template switching, by which a universal primer site and unique molecular identifiers were added, was used to make TCR beta cDNA libraries. cDNA synthesis was primed from the TCR beta constant segment and was followed by two successive PCR amplification steps. Processing in the source paper ran as follows. MIGEC was used to demultiplex reads and group the reads by UMI, and MiTCR was used to assemble and quantify clonotypes. To exclude erroneous sequences, any TCR cDNA sequence not supported by at least two reads was discarded. The tcR package was used for downstream repertoire analysis, and clonotypes were matched across fractions by CDR3 nucleotide sequence plus V segment. VDJmatch was used to annotate antigen specificity against VDJdb, with one amino acid substitution in CDR3 allowed. Reprocessed by TCRdb, the reads give a single entry per CDR3 protein sequence, without DNA. TCRdb, not the authors, supplied the V and J calls. This sample's table carries about 300,000 distinct CDR3 sequences. Jointly, the top ten make up more than 3.5% of the sample.

For CDR1 and CDR2, the germline V gene (reference sequence) lists DFQATT and SNEGSKA. The CDR3 sequence holds 13 residues, the cysteine and phenylalanine included. A DNA sequence was not provided. As for this clonotype: The antigen it recognizes is unknown.

Points the paper makes about the study in general: For 5 or 6 donors, the dominant CD3+CD56+NKG2C+ clonotypes were among the top 10 CD8+ clonotypes and accounted for about 1.0-8% of CD8+ T cells. Those dominant clonotypes were again the most abundant among CD3+CD56-NKG2C+ cells in a handful of donors, at roughly 25-65%. It remained unclear whether the expanded NKG2C-expressing T cell clones were specific for HCMV antigens.

The chain links TRBV20-1 with TRBJ1-4; TCRdb proposes TRBD1, but this gene call is untestable without DNA. This TCR was recovered from a woman between 18 and 70 years old in good health. The sequenced sample consisted of blood T cells: a sorted CD56 or NKG2C T cell subset, CD4+ or CD8+ T cells, or bulk PBMC T cells (not recorded which). The CDR3 protein sequence reads: CSASPGSNEKLFF.